Presented here are 2 T cell receptor beta chains from one specimen sequenced in a study of T cells in Graves' hyperthyroidism and ophthalmopathy. Researchers took RNA transcripts and amplified the TCR beta CDR3 regions from them. In the first-round RT-PCR of the TCR CDR3, the HTBI primer set was used. TCRdb re-analysed the multiplex PCR reads in MiXCR, keeping a single row per CDR3 protein. The sample carries a few hundred thousand distinct CDR3 sequences, under 60% recorded once. The sequenced sample was peripheral blood or thyroid tissue (not recorded which). These receptor sequences come from a woman aged 18-29 years with Graves' hyperthyroidism.

This clonotype has a handful of counts. The chain combines TRBV9 with TRBJ1-2; D gene ambiguous. The CDR3 has 15 amino acids. The germline V gene has CDR1 SGDLS and CDR2 YYNGEE. The V end lost 4 bases, the J end lost 4 bases, and 17 bases lay between the germline ends. The CDR3 loop reads CASSSLIPDGYGYTF. The CDR3 DNA follows: TGTGCCAGCAGCTCCTTAATACCGGACGGCTATGGCTACACCTTC. Variable domain in full (rest from reference TRBV9 and TRBJ1-2): DSGVTQTPKHLITATGQRVTLRCSPRSGDLSVYWYQQSLDQGLQFLIQYYNGEERAKGNILERFSAQQFPDLHSELNLSSLELGDSALYFCASSSLIPDGYGYTFGSGTRLTVV.

Many counts were recorded for this clonotype. The chain combines TRBV7-8 with TRBJ1-5; 8 nucleotides line up with TRBD1. The V gene's germline CDR1 is SGHVS and CDR2 FQNEAQ. CDR3 length equals 15 residues. The V segment lost 0 bases and the J segment 6 bases; nucleotides outside the gene matches: 4. Here the CDR3 DNA reads TGTGCCAGCAGCTTAGCCGGACAGGGAGGTCAGCCCCAGCATTTT. It specifies CASSLAGQGGQPQHF.